Sequencing of this T cell receptor beta chain was carried out in a study of neoadjuvant anti-PD-1 for oral cavity cancer. The data were produced by immunoSEQ multiplex PCR, yet TCRdb's version contains in-frame clones alone and is incomplete. The sample yields some 71,000 clones, about four fifths seen once. The sequenced sample was PBMCs, obtained before nivolumab (anti-PD-1) treatment. The source of this sequence is a person aged 35 to 85 with oral cavity squamous cell carcinoma.

This chain's CDR3 is CASSLRVFWLVSYGYTF. In DNA, the CDR3 is TGTGCCAGCAGCTTACGGGTGTTTTGGTTAGTAAGCTATGGCTACACCTTC. The chain combines TRBV7-4 with TRBJ1-2; no clear D gene. CDR3 length: 17 amino acids. Germline assignment: CDR1 SGHVT and CDR2 SQSDAQ. The germline V and J ends were trimmed by 2 bases and 4 bases, with 20 bases remaining between them. Drawing the rest from reference TRBV7-4 and TRBJ1-2, the complete variable domain is GAGVSQSPRYKVAKRGRDVALRCDSISGHVTLYWYRQTLGQGSEVLTYSQSDAQRDKSGRPSGRFSAERPERSVSTLKIQRTEQGDSAVYLCASSLRVFWLVSYGYTFGSGTRLTVV.